The 28 T cell receptor beta chains in this list originate from one sample, sequenced in a study of T-cell memory formation after mild COVID-19. TCRdb reprocessed the 5' RACE reads with MiXCR, giving one entry per CDR3 protein. Here the sample spans under 550,000 distinct CDR3 sequences, approximately 18% being singletons. Specimen: PBMCs or a T cell subset sorted from them (not recorded which). These receptors originate from a man between 18 and 35 years old who had mild COVID-19 (a few samples of this study predate the infection). Cell type and time point are not known.

The table lists this clonotype with a few counts. V usage is TRBV5-4 and J usage is TRBJ2-7; D is possibly TRBD2 (5 bases). Germline V gene lookup returns CDR1 SGHNT and CDR2 YYREEE (reference sequence). The CDR3 consists of 13 residues. V was cut by 10 bases and J by 3 bases, with 17 bases left in between. CDR3 DNA: TGTGCCCCTCCCAGGACGGGAATCTACGAGCAGTACGTC. Protein: CAPPRTGIYEQYV.

Only a few counts were recorded for this clonotype. The V gene is TRBV28, the J gene TRBJ2-2; D remains unclear. This CDR3 comprises 11 residues. V gave up 1 base and J gave up 11 bases, with 5 bases separating them. Per the germline V gene, CDR1 is MDHEN and CDR2 is SYDVKM. As DNA, the CDR3 is TGTGCCAGCAGTTTATATCGAGAGCTGTTTTTT. It is translated as CASSLYRELFF.

This clonotype was found a few times. The rearrangement joins TRBV7-2 to TRBJ1-4; TRBD1 matches at 7 bases. V shed 1 base, J shed 4 bases, and the junction held 6 bases outside the gene matches. The CDR3 totals 16 residues. CDR1 SGHTA and CDR2 FQGNSA come from the germline V gene. The chain's CDR3 is CASSLVYRGFNEKLFF. DNA of the CDR3: TGTGCCAGCAGCTTAGTTTACAGGGGTTTTAATGAAAAACTGTTTTTT.

This clonotype was seen only a few times. The chain links TRBV7-9 to TRBJ2-3, with 7 bases matching TRBD1. Trimming at V came to 6 bases and at J to 6 bases, leaving 3 bases not matched to a gene. In germline, CDR1 is SEHNR, CDR2 FQNEAQ (reference sequence). The CDR3 totals 12 residues. The CDR3 reads CASRETGDTQYF. Here the CDR3 DNA reads TGTGCCAGCAGGGAGACAGGGGATACGCAGTATTTT.

Only a few counts were recorded for this clonotype. V is TRBV6-5 and J is TRBJ2-5; D may match TRBD1 or TRBD2 (6 bases each). Germline CDR1 is MNHEY and CDR2 is SVGAGI. Trimming shortened V by 0 bases and J by 2 bases, and 10 bases separated the two germline ends. CDR3 size: 15 residues. CDR3 in amino acids: CASSYSGGNQETQYF. The CDR3 DNA is TGTGCCAGCAGTTACTCAGGGGGGAATCAAGAGACCCAGTACTTC.

The table lists this clonotype with a few counts. The chain has TRBV11-2 and TRBJ1-1, with a possible D match to TRBD1 (5 bases). The CDR3 is 14 residues long. Germline values: CDR1 SGHAT, CDR2 FQNNGV. V lost 3 bases, J lost 3 bases, and 11 bases lay in between. The CDR3 is CASSLSRGDTEAFF. CDR3 bases: TGTGCCAGCAGCTTGTCGAGGGGCGACACTGAAGCTTTCTTT.

This clonotype came up a few times. CDR3 DNA: TGTGCCAGCAGCCTGCGACAGGGCCAAGGCTACGAGCAGTACTTC. This encodes CASSLRQGQGYEQYF. The genes are TRBV7-7 and TRBJ2-7; 7 bases line up with TRBD1. The CDR3 consists of 15 residues. Germline V CDR1 and CDR2: SSHAT, FNYEAQ (reference sequence). V trimming: 5 bases; J trimming: 3 bases; junction bases outside the gene matches: 10.

This clonotype has just a few counts. The V gene is TRBV7-9, the J gene TRBJ2-1; D is uncertain. The CDR3 length is 15 residues. Trimming stripped 4 bases from V and 6 bases from J, with 16 bases between. Germline V gives CDR1 SEHNR, CDR2 FQNEAQ (reference sequence). CDR3 sequence (DNA): TGTGCCAGCAGCTCGACCCCCCCCGAGTCCAATGAGCAGTTCTTC. Amino acids: CASSSTPPESNEQFF.

The table lists this clonotype with many counts. CDR3 region: CASTLSGGSYNEQFF. CDR3 nucleotide sequence: TGTGCCAGCACCCTTAGCGGGGGGAGCTACAATGAGCAGTTCTTC. This chain joins TRBV2 and TRBJ2-1; 10 bases agree with TRBD2. Germline-derived CDR1 and CDR2 are SNHLY and FYNNEI. The CDR3 runs to 15 residues. V trimming: 7 bases; J trimming: 3 bases; junction bases outside the gene matches: 6. Supplemented by reference TRBV2 and TRBJ2-1, the full variable domain reads EPEVTQTPSHQVTQMGQEVILRCVPISNHLYFYWYRQILGQKVEFLVSFYNNEISEKSEIFDDQFSVERPDGSNFTLKIRSTKLEDSAMYFCASTLSGGSYNEQFFGPGTRLTVL.

In its sample, this clonotype was seen a few times. The chain has TRBV20-1 and TRBJ1-4, with D possibly TRBD1 on 5 matching bases. The CDR3 extends over 14 amino acids. CDR1 and CDR2 (germline): DFQATT, SNEGSKA (reference sequence). V gave up 6 bases and J gave up 5 bases, with 16 bases separating them. CDR3 sequence (DNA): TGCAGTGCGAGCAAGTGGGGGGAGAATGAAAAACTGTTTTTT. Translated, it gives CSASKWGENEKLFF.

The chain recombines TRBV29-1 with TRBJ2-7; D ambiguous. V lost 4 bases and J 1 base, leaving 8 bases between the germline ends. Germline-derived CDR1 and CDR2 are SQVTM and ANQGSEA. The CDR3 spans 12 residues. The CDR3, as DNA: TGCAGCGTTGGGGTAGATTCCTACGAGCAGTACTTC. Translating it yields CSVGVDSYEQYF.

This clonotype was picked up many times. The chain has TRBV7-9 and TRBJ2-5, with TRBD1 identical over 9 bases. CDR3 length equals 15 residues. Germline trimming cut 3 bases from V and 5 bases from J; bases unmatched to any gene: 7. Per germline, CDR1 SEHNR and CDR2 FQNEAQ (reference sequence). In nucleotides, the CDR3 is TGTGCCAGCAGCTTCTCGGGACAGGGAATCGAGACCCAGTACTTC. It codes for CASSFSGQGIETQYF.

This clonotype was seen a few times. The J gene is TRBJ1-1, the V gene TRBV6-2 or TRBV6-3; a weak D match, TRBD1 (5 bases). This CDR3 is built from 14 residues. Trimming pared 6 bases from V and 5 bases from J, leaving 16 bases between. CDR1 and CDR2 from the germline V gene are MNHEY and SVGEGT. The CDR3 coding sequence is TGTGCCAGCAGCCTCGGGGGTAGTCGGACTGAAGCTTTCTTT. Protein: CASSLGGSRTEAFF.

This clonotype has more than one count but fewer than ten. The chain is built from TRBV12-3 or TRBV12-4 and TRBJ1-5, with 7 bases aligning to TRBD1. V lost 7 bases, J lost 3 bases, and 3 bases stayed unmatched. The CDR3 has 13 amino acids. CDR3 loop: CASTGGPNQPQHF. DNA for the CDR3: TGTGCCAGCACAGGGGGACCCAATCAGCCCCAGCATTTT.

The rearrangement uses TRBV28 and TRBJ2-2; a weak D match, TRBD2 (6 bases). This CDR3 is built from 14 residues. Trimming took off 8 bases at V and 1 base at J, with 11 bases between the two ends. The germline V gene has CDR1 MDHEN and CDR2 SYDVKM. This CDR3 reads CASQRGGNTGELFF. The CDR3 DNA reads as TGTGCCAGCCAAAGGGGAGGGAACACCGGGGAGCTGTTTTTT.

The chain joins TRBV19 to TRBJ1-2; D perhaps matches TRBD1 (5 bases). This CDR3 region has 16 residues. Germline loops: CDR1 LNHDA, CDR2 SQIVND (reference sequence). V was clipped by 0 bases and J by 2 bases, with 13 bases between them. CDR3 sequence (DNA): TGTGCCAGTAGTATAGACGGGGGACTGTCGAACTATGGCTACACCTTC. This codes for CASSIDGGLSNYGYTF.

This clonotype has just a few counts. The rearrangement uses TRBV6-5 and TRBJ1-5, with 7 bases aligning to TRBD1. Per germline, CDR1 MNHEY and CDR2 SVGAGI. There are 18 residues in the CDR3. The ends lost 1 base at V and 5 bases at J; junction bases unmatched: 14. The CDR3 coding sequence is TGTGCCAGCAGTTACTTGGGGAGAACAGGGGCCGTCCATCAGCCCCAGCATTTT. Translation gives CASSYLGRTGAVHQPQHF.

The chain recombines TRBV24-1 with TRBJ1-2; D is perhaps TRBD1 (6 bases). The CDR3 is made up of 16 amino acids. The V end lost 6 bases, the J end lost 4 bases, and 20 bases lay between the germline ends. Germline V gene sequence: CDR1 KGHDR, CDR2 SFDVKD. CDR3 sequence: CATSPGWTAELYGYTF. The DNA of the CDR3 is TGTGCCACCAGTCCCGGGTGGACAGCCGAACTCTATGGCTACACCTTC.

The chain couples TRBV30 to TRBJ2-1; D unresolved. Trimming cost V 0 bases and J 6 bases, with 6 bases left between them. From germline, CDR1 is GTSNPN and CDR2 SVGIG (reference sequence). The CDR3 is 12 residues long. The chain's CDR3 is CAWSVGSNEQFF. The CDR3 DNA sequence: TGTGCCTGGAGTGTAGGGTCCAATGAGCAGTTCTTC. Together with reference TRBV30 and TRBJ2-1, the CDR3 gives the full variable domain: SQTIHQWPATLVQPVGSPLSLECTVEGTSNPNLYWYRQAAGRGLQLLFYSVGIGQISSEVPQNLSASRPQDRQFILSSKKLLLSDSGFYLCAWSVGSNEQFFGPGTRLTVL.

The chain joins TRBV6-6 to TRBJ1-2; no clear D. Trimming took off 2 bases at V and 1 base at J, with 14 bases between the two ends. CDR3 length equals 16 residues. From germline, CDR1 is MNHNY and CDR2 SVGAGI (reference sequence). This CDR3 is CASSYGQPIYNYGYTF. CDR3 bases: TGTGCCAGCAGTTACGGCCAGCCGATCTATAACTATGGCTACACCTTC.

This clonotype was picked up many times. The gene calls are TRBV4-2 and TRBJ1-5; 9 bases map to TRBD1. V dropped 5 bases and J dropped 0; count of bases not matched to a gene: 2. Germline V CDR1 and CDR2: LGHNA, YNFKEQ. The CDR3 contains 15 residues. The CDR3 DNA follows: TGTGCCAGCAGCTCACAGGGGGCTAGCAATCAGCCCCAGCATTTT. This sequence encodes CASSSQGASNQPQHF.

The chain recombines TRBV7-2 with TRBJ1-3; 9 bases align to TRBD1. The trim removed 5 bases at V and 4 bases at J, leaving 6 bases unmatched. Per germline, CDR1 SGHTA and CDR2 FQGNSA. The CDR3 consists of 15 residues. Here the CDR3 reads CASSPGQGWGNTIYF. CDR3 nucleotide sequence: TGTGCCAGCAGCCCGGGACAGGGCTGGGGAAACACCATATATTTT.

The chain has TRBV14 and TRBJ2-2; tentatively, D is TRBD1 or TRBD2 (5 bases each). This CDR3 region has 17 residues. The V end was cut by 4 bases, the J end by 7 bases, with 22 bases between. Germline CDR1 and CDR2: SGHDN and FVKESK. Here the CDR3 reads CASSLKRPLKRGGELFF. The CDR3 DNA is TGTGCCAGCAGCCTTAAGAGACCCCTTAAGAGGGGCGGGGAGCTGTTTTTT.

The V and J genes are TRBV9 and TRBJ1-6; tentatively, D is TRBD1 (5 bases). Germline values: CDR1 SGDLS, CDR2 YYNGEE. The CDR3 runs 14 residues. V was pared by 4 bases and J by 11 bases, with 16 bases between. For the CDR3, the DNA is TGTGCCAGCAGCCCTAACCAGGGTTTGACACCCCTCCACTTT. Its translation is CASSPNQGLTPLHF.

This clonotype has only a few counts. J is TRBJ2-3 and V is TRBV4-3; TRBD2 agrees at 8 bases. Germline loops: CDR1 LGHNA, CDR2 YSLEER. CDR3 length: 16 amino acids. With V trimmed by 0 bases and J by 0 bases, 2 bases remained unmatched. The CDR3 DNA sequence: TGCGCCAGCAGCCAAGATAGCGGGGCTAGCACAGATACGCAGTATTTT. Translation gives CASSQDSGASTDTQYF.

V gene TRBV7-9 combines with J gene TRBJ1-1; TRBD1 matches 7 bases. There are 16 residues in the CDR3. CDR1 is SEHNR and CDR2 is FQNEAQ in the germline V gene (reference sequence). Unmatched junction bases numbered 12, after V lost 3 bases and J lost 5 bases. The CDR3 nucleotides are TGTGCCAGCAGCTTTAGTCATATACAGGGGCCTACTGAAGCTTTCTTT. As protein: CASSFSHIQGPTEAFF. Using reference TRBV7-9 and TRBJ1-1 for the parts outside the CDR3, the full variable domain is DTGVSQNPRHKITKRGQNVTFRCDPISEHNRLYWYRQTLGQGPEFLTYFQNEAQLEKSRLLSDRFSAERPKGSFSTLEIQRTEQGDSAMYLCASSFSHIQGPTEAFFGQGTRLTVV.

The J gene is TRBJ1-1, the V gene TRBV4-3; D gene unclear. CDR1 and CDR2 (germline): LGHNA, YSLEER. The V end lost 3 bases, the J end lost 8 bases, and 22 bases lay between the germline ends. This CDR3 is 16 amino acids long. The CDR3 protein is CASSQRAPNVGVEAFF. DNA for the CDR3: TGCGCCAGCAGCCAGCGGGCCCCCAACGTCGGGGTGGAAGCTTTCTTT.

The rearrangement links TRBV7-2 to TRBJ2-1; TRBD2 matches 10 bases. In germline, CDR1 is SGHTA, CDR2 FQGNSA. The CDR3 totals 14 residues. J was trimmed by 6 bases and V by 2 bases; bases with no gene match: 1. This chain's CDR3 is CASSLSGGANEQFF. The CDR3 nucleotides read TGTGCCAGCAGCTTAAGCGGGGGGGCCAATGAGCAGTTCTTC.